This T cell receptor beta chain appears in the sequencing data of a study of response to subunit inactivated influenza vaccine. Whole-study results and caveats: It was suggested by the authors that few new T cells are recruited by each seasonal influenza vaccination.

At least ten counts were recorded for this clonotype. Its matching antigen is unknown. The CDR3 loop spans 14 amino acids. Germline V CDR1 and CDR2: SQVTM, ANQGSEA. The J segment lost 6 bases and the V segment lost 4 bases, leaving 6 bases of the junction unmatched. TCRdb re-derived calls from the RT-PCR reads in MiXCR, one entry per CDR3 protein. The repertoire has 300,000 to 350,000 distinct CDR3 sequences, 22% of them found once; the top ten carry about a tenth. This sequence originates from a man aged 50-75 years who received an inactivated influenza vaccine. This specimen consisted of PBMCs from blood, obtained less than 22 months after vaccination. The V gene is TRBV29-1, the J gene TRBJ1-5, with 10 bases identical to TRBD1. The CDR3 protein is CSVAQDRGFQPQHF. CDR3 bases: TGCAGCGTTGCCCAGGACAGGGGGTTTCAGCCCCAGCATTTT.